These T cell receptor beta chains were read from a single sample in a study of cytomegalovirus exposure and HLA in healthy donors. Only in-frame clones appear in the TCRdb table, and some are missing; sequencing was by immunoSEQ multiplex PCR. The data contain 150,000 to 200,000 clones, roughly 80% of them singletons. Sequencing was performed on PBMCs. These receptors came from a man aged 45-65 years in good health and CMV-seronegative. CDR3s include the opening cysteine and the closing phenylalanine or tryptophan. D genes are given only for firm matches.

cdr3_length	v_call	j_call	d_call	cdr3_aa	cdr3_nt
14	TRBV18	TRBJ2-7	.	CASSTLEGFYEQYF	TGTGCCAGCTCAACCCTGGAGGGGTTCTACGAGCAGTACTTC
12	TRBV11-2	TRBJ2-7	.	CASSFVSYEQYF	TGTGCCAGCAGCTTTGTCAGCTACGAGCAGTACTTC
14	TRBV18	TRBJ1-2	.	CASSQGKKGYGYTF	TGTGCCAGCTCACAGGGGAAAAAGGGCTATGGCTACACCTTC
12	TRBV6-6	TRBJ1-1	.	CASLLGDTEAFF	TGTGCCAGCCTGTTAGGGGACACTGAAGCTTTCTTT
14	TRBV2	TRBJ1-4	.	CASSQEGSNEKLFF	TGTGCCAGCAGCCAGGAGGGTTCTAATGAAAAACTGTTTTTT
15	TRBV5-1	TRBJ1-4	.	CASSSGQTTNEKLFF	TGCGCCAGCAGCTCTGGACAGACAACTAATGAAAAACTGTTTTTT
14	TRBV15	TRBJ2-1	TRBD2	CATSVAGGYNEQFF	TGTGCCACCAGCGTAGCGGGGGGCTACAATGAGCAGTTCTTC
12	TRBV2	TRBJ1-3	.	CASSERGNTIYF	TGTGCCAGCAGCGAACGGGGAAACACCATATATTTT
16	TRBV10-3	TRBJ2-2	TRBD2	CAISRAGDSNTGELFF	TGTGCCATCTCCCGAGCGGGAGACTCGAACACCGGGGAGCTGTTTTTT
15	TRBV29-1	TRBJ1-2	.	CSVKQGLGYGNGYTF	TGCAGCGTTAAACAGGGATTGGGCTACGGTAATGGCTACACCTTC
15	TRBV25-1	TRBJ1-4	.	CASSGWGRGKEKLFF	TGTGCCAGCAGTGGCTGGGGGCGAGGTAAAGAAAAACTGTTTTTT
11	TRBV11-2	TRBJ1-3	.	CASSSGAAIYF	TGTGCCAGCAGCAGTGGGGCCGCCATATATTTT
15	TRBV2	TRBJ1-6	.	CASSGRGGGESPLHF	TGTGCCAGCAGTGGTAGGGGAGGGGGAGAATCACCCCTCCACTTT
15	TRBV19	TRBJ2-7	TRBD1	CASSSRDRGTYEQYF	TGTGCCAGTAGTTCCCGGGACAGGGGGACCTACGAGCAGTACTTC
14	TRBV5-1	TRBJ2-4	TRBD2	CASSPAGTSNIQYF	TGCGCCAGCAGTCCGGCCGGGACTAGCAACATTCAGTACTTC
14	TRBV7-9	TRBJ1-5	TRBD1	CASSLGQGNQPQHF	TGTGCCAGCAGCTTAGGACAGGGGAATCAGCCCCAGCATTTT
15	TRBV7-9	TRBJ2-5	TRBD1	CASSLEGQGLETQYF	TGTGCCAGCAGCTTAGAGGGACAGGGGTTGGAGACCCAGTACTTC
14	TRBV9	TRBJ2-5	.	CASSRDTAQEIQYF	TGTGCCAGCAGCCGGGACACTGCCCAAGAGATCCAGTACTTC
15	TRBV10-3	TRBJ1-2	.	CAISEQQVIMVGYTF	TGTGCCATCAGTGAGCAACAGGTCATCATGGTTGGCTACACCTTC
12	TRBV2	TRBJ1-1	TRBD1	CASRDRATEAFF	TGTGCCAGCAGGGACAGGGCCACTGAAGCTTTCTTT
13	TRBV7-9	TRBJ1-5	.	CASSNDGMEPQHF	TGTGCCAGCAGCAATGACGGGATGGAGCCCCAGCATTTT